Each of the 27 T cell receptor beta chains below was sequenced from the same sample in a study of monozygotic twins with inflammatory bowel disease. TCRdb re-called the 5' RACE reads, yielding one record per CDR3 amino acid sequence without DNA. The sample has a few hundred thousand distinct CDR3 sequences. Sequencing input: blood. All receptors derive from a human donor with ulcerative colitis or Crohn's disease, or a healthy co-twin of an affected twin (not recorded which).

This chain links TRBV24-1 with TRBJ2-3. Germline CDR1 KGHDR, CDR2 SFDVKD. This CDR3 region has 11 residues. The CDR3 loop reads CATSARDTQYF.

The CDR3 reads CASSAGTGSADTQYF. The genes are TRBV9 and TRBJ2-3; absent DNA, TCRdb's TRBD1 call cannot be checked. The CDR3 is made up of 15 amino acids. Germline assignment: CDR1 SGDLS and CDR2 YYNGEE.

This chain joins TRBV7-9 and TRBJ2-1; TCRdb selects TRBD1, and the lack of DNA leaves this call unchecked. The length of the CDR3 is 13 residues. Germline V CDR1 and CDR2: SEHNR, FQNEAQ (reference sequence). The CDR3 sequence is CASRSGTYNEQFF.

The V and J genes are TRBV20-1 and TRBJ1-1; absent DNA, TCRdb's TRBD1 call cannot be checked. Germline V gene data show CDR1 as DFQATT and CDR2 as SNEGSKA (reference sequence). The CDR3 loop spans 13 amino acids. This CDR3 reads CSAQGQSYTEAFF.

The chain couples TRBV18 to TRBJ2-4; TCRdb returns TRBD1, unconfirmable since there is no DNA. CDR1 and CDR2 from the germline V gene are KGHSH and LQKENI. The CDR3 sequence is 16 residues long. The CDR3 sequence is CASSPPGQGFGNIQYF.

The chain has TRBV20-1 and TRBJ2-7; TCRdb calls TRBD1, which cannot be checked without DNA. There are 15 residues in the CDR3. Germline CDR1 reads DFQATT; CDR2 reads SNEGSKA (reference sequence). CDR3 loop: CSASQPGKGSYEQYF.

The V call is TRBV5-1, the J call TRBJ2-5. Germline loops: CDR1 SGHRS, CDR2 YFSETQ. The length of the CDR3 is 12 residues. The CDR3 loop reads CASSFHQETQYF.

The rearrangement links TRBV5-1 to TRBJ2-4; TCRdb gives TRBD1 as the D gene, but with no DNA this cannot be confirmed. The germline CDR1 and CDR2 sequences are SGHRS and YFSETQ. The length of the CDR3 is 15 residues. The CDR3 spells CASSSSGGAKNIQYF.

The V gene is TRBV6-2 or TRBV6-3, the J gene TRBJ2-3; no DNA is available, so the TRBD1 call from TCRdb remains unchecked. CDR3 size: 12 residues. Per germline, CDR1 MNHEY and CDR2 SVGEGT. The CDR3: CASSSGGHTQYF.

The J gene is TRBJ2-1, the V gene TRBV20-1; TCRdb's D gene call, TRBD2, goes unchecked for lack of DNA. This CDR3 has 17 residues. Germline assignment: CDR1 DFQATT and CDR2 SNEGSKA (reference sequence). CDR3 residues: CSARDPTSGGKYNEQFF.

This chain connects TRBV18 to TRBJ1-1; without DNA, the TCRdb call of TRBD1 cannot be checked. The germline V gene has CDR1 KGHSH and CDR2 LQKENI. This CDR3 contains 16 residues. CDR3 loop: CASSHPGQGLYGEAFF. Using reference TRBV18 and TRBJ1-1 for the parts outside the CDR3, the full variable domain is NAGVMQNPRHLVRRRGQEARLRCSPMKGHSHVYWYRQLPEEGLKFMVYLQKENIIDESGMPKERFSAEFPKEGPSILRIQQVVRGDSAAYFCASSHPGQGLYGEAFFGQGTRLTVV.

The V call is TRBV5-1, the J call TRBJ2-1; the TCRdb call, TRBD1, lacks DNA for checking. From germline, CDR1 is SGHRS and CDR2 YFSETQ. The CDR3 has 14 amino acids. The CDR3 loop reads CASNPGGFHNEQFF.

V and J are TRBV5-1 and TRBJ1-1. The CDR3 is 12 amino acids. The V gene's germline CDR1 is SGHRS and CDR2 YFSETQ. CDR3: CASSPAGTEAFF.

This rearrangement joins TRBV4-2 to TRBJ1-3. Germline V CDR1 and CDR2: LGHNA, YNFKEQ. This CDR3 has 13 residues. CDR3 sequence reads: CASSPTTGNTIYF.

This chain uses TRBV6-1 with TRBJ2-3; TCRdb lists TRBD1, though no DNA is available to test this call. The CDR3 covers 16 residues. CDR1 and CDR2 from the germline V gene are MNHNS and SASEGT. CDR3 sequence reads: CASSLGQAFSTDTQYF.

The V and J genes are TRBV20-1 and TRBJ2-1. The CDR3 spans 11 residues. Germline CDR1 DFQATT, CDR2 SNEGSKA (reference sequence). The CDR3 sequence: CSASTYNEQFF.

This CDR3 is CASSPTGGEGYTF. V gene TRBV18 combines with J gene TRBJ1-2. The CDR3 is made up of 13 amino acids. The germline CDR1 and CDR2 sequences are KGHSH and LQKENI.

The chain combines TRBV18 with TRBJ1-5. The CDR3 contains 14 residues. Germline assignment: CDR1 KGHSH and CDR2 LQKENI. CDR3 sequence: CASSPGLIDQPQHF.

The J gene is TRBJ2-7, the V gene TRBV10-2. CDR1 WSHSY and CDR2 SAAADI come from the germline V gene. The CDR3 is 11 amino acids. The CDR3 sequence is CASSEFYEQYF.

This sequence joins TRBV15 and TRBJ1-4; TCRdb picks TRBD1, but there is no DNA to check that call. The CDR3 extends over 17 amino acids. In germline, CDR1 is LNHNV, CDR2 YYDKDF (reference sequence). CDR3 sequence: CATSRDLPGRRNEKLFF.

CDR3 loop: CASSLVGGASYNEQFF. The chain joins TRBV5-1 to TRBJ2-1; TCRdb outputs TRBD1, but without DNA this stays unchecked. Germline V gene sequence: CDR1 SGHRS, CDR2 YFSETQ. The CDR3 has 16 residues.

The V gene is TRBV5-1, the J gene TRBJ2-3. This CDR3 has 15 amino acids. Per the germline V gene, CDR1 is SGHRS and CDR2 is YFSETQ. CDR3 residues: CASSLEVATHDTQYF.

The rearrangement joins TRBV7-8 to TRBJ1-2; the TCRdb call, TRBD1, lacks DNA for checking. This CDR3 has 15 residues. Germline V gene lookup returns CDR1 SGHVS and CDR2 FQNEAQ. The CDR3 is CASSLDRDSNYGYTF.

The genes are TRBV5-1 and TRBJ1-1; without DNA, the TCRdb call of TRBD1 cannot be checked. This CDR3 has 13 amino acids. The V gene's germline CDR1 is SGHRS and CDR2 YFSETQ. The CDR3: CASSNRGDTEAFF.

V gene TRBV20-1 combines with J gene TRBJ2-7. CDR3 length equals 14 residues. Germline CDR1 DFQATT, CDR2 SNEGSKA (reference sequence). CDR3 in amino acids: CSANGGDASYEQYF.

The chain recombines TRBV5-1 with TRBJ1-2. This CDR3 has 13 residues. In germline, CDR1 is SGHRS, CDR2 YFSETQ. CDR3 residues: CASSLTDNYGYTF.

The rearrangement links TRBV2 to TRBJ1-2. CDR1 is SNHLY, CDR2 FYNNEI, per germline. This CDR3 comprises 12 residues. The CDR3 loop is CASREGNYGYTF.